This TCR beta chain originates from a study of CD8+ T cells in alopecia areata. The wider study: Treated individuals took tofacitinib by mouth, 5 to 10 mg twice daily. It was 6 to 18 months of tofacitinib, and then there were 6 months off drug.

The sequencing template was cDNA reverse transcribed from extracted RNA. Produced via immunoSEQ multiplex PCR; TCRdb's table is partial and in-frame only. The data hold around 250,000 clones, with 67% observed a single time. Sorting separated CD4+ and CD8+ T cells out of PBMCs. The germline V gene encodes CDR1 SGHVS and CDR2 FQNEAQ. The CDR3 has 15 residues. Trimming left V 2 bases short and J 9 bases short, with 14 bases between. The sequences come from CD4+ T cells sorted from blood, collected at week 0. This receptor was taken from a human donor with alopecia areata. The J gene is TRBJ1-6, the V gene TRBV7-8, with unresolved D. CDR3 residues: CASSLTPPGTSPLHF. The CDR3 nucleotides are TGTGCCAGCAGCTTAACTCCCCCGGGCACTTCACCCCTCCACTTT.